The T cell receptor beta chain described here comes from a study of cytomegalovirus exposure and HLA in healthy donors (dated by TCRdb to 2017 to 2019). Turning to the overall study: An earlier analysis of approximately 550 of the donors reported more than 250 Gb of sequence data and more than 90 million unique TCR beta sequences from roughly 200 million T cells. Around 320 gigabases of sequencing data and tens of millions of unique TCR sequences were included in an early release covering around 650 HLA-typed donors. The genetic ancestry cluster associated with self-reported Caucasian donors included 80% to 90% of the roughly 410 genotyped donors. The study was designed to test whether signatures of past pathogen exposure could be identified by cataloging public T cell receptors. The study profiled the T cell repertoires of 500 to 800 subjects by immunosequencing and related them to cytomegalovirus serostatus. A separate validation cohort of about 110 different subjects was used in addition to the 666-subject first cohort. High-throughput TCR immunosequencing, statistical association of individual TCRs with disease status, and machine learning were combined to predict cytomegalovirus infection status. In a later analysis, previously published TCR beta repertoires from about 640 donors were re-analyzed and high-resolution HLA genotyping was added so that TCR occurrence patterns could be studied. Rather than drawing on any new phenotypic data, the later analysis identified candidate immune exposures from TCR beta sequences and the way those sequences occurred across donors. In an earlier analysis of 587 of the donors, high-throughput TCR beta sequencing was used to judge whether each TCR beta V gene segment behaved as functional or pseudogenic. Donor age, sex, ethnicity and CMV serostatus were collected together with the repertoire data. A later genetic analysis took genome-wide SNP genotypes for 398 of the 666 donors and used that subset as a discovery cohort. All discovery cohort repertoires had been generated on a single sequencing platform. Class I and class II HLA loci were covered by the typing at four-digit resolution. The number of donors typed differed by locus, with 629-630 for A, B, C, DRB1 and DQB1, 522 for DQA1, 600 to 610 for DPA1, and some 450 for DPB1. About 5 DR-DQ haplotypes were handled as single units for association and clustering, since linkage in the cohort was strong. On average, roughly 250,000 unique TCR beta nucleotide sequences were sequenced per donor among more than 350 genotyped donors of the cohort, with around 19% of those sequences being non-productive.

Via the germline V gene, CDR1 is MNHEY and CDR2 SVGAGI. Including the terminal cysteine and phenylalanine, the CDR3 comprises 13 residues. Just the 39-base CDR3 DNA is kept, in frame starting at base 1. From V the trimming removes 6 bases and from J it removes 2 bases, while the gene matches leave 3 bases of the junction unaccounted for. The cohort consisted of 600 or so healthy bone marrow donors. At the time of sampling, every cohort member was nominally healthy, though immune exposures that went unrecorded were likely present. The donor was CMV seronegative and belonged to the group of around 350 seronegative cohort members. Each donor provided a peripheral blood sample, and peripheral blood mononuclear cells were used for TCR beta sequencing. Genomic DNA extraction from the blood cell samples was performed with the Qiagen DNeasy Blood Extraction Kit. What the work shows at the level of the full study, not this receptor alone: The earlier analysis of 450 to 700 of the donors excluded some 15 rarely observed V segments, including chromosome 9 orphons, because counts were too low. Most TCR sequences were observed very rarely across donors, whereas some public TCRs were present in many individuals. According to a later analysis, parvovirus B19, influenza, CMV and Epstein-Barr virus appeared linked to several top co-occurrence clusters. In vitro tests confirmed that a few of the cytomegalovirus-associated TCR beta chains recognize cytomegalovirus antigens. In this cohort, only TCR beta chains were sequenced, and detectable features were limited by the absence of alpha or paired-chain data. The sequencing pipeline was judged likely to have produced a cluster of highly shared sequence variants as a technical artifact. In a later genetic analysis, fewer N-insertions in productive TCRs were reported among donors in an Asian-associated ancestry cluster than the approximately 630-donor mean. The classifier was reported to diagnose cytomegalovirus status with high specificity and sensitivity in both the original cohort and the validation cohort. Presence/absence analyses assumed roughly uniform sequencing depth across donors, an assumption that may not hold. Most CMV-associated TCR beta chains appeared to be HLA-restricted in a later analysis, and the HLA associations seemed to be driven largely by CMV exposure. The only immune exposure information available for the cohort was CMV serostatus. Because the 87-base-pair reads could not distinguish some IMGT-functional V segments, including TRBV6-2 and TRBV6-3, those segments were excluded. An association between a missense DCLRE1C variant and V-gene and J-gene trimming of TCR beta chains was found in a later genetic analysis and replicated in an independent cohort. When HLA alleles, especially DR and DQ, strongly co-occurred, attributing TCR associations to individual alleles was difficult. At a false discovery rate of 0.05, a later analysis linked under 20,000 TCR beta sequences to specific HLA alleles. HLA typing was unavailable for some donors at each locus, so association tests used only the typed subset. The authors suggested that the approach could potentially be generalized to other disease states and immunological phenotypes. An earlier analysis of approximately 530 of the donors showed that most TCR beta V segments appeared in productive rearrangements either about 90% or about 30% of the time, which broadly matched IMGT annotations. A further reported finding was that TCR beta sequences accurately predicted the HLA-A and HLA-B alleles for most subjects in the first cohort. Linkage disequilibrium might explain the correlated functional status among segregating V segments, but an unknown experimental factor could not be ruled out. In the study, some 160 TCR beta chains were listed as associated with cytomegalovirus. In a later analysis, TCR association rates were found to vary across HLA loci, with the most associated TCRs seen for DRB1 alleles and the fewest for HLA-C alleles. In a later analysis, HLA-associated TCR beta chains showed more clonal expansion and lower generation probabilities than non-associated chains that were equally common.

About this clone: Its cognate antigen has yet to be identified. Per-nucleotide qualities are absent, and no much larger clonotype sits a single base away.

The method was the immunoSEQ multiplex PCR assay. The multiplex PCR relied on a mix of 60 forward primers for TCR Vbeta segments and 13 reverse primers for TCR Jbeta segments. Amplification of the CDR3 region of rearranged TCR beta genes was performed with a multiplex PCR assay on genomic DNA. The Illumina HiSeq System was used to sequence the amplified TCR beta libraries as 87-base-pair reads. Regarding the original processing steps: A later analysis tallied roughly 76 million unique TCR beta chains across the 666 repertoires, and approximately 12 million of those chains were shared by two or more donors. Raw reads were error-corrected and collapsed into unique sequences with a nearest-neighbor algorithm that merged closely related sequences to remove PCR and sequencing errors. To assign V, D and J gene segments, CDR3 sequences were aligned to IMGT reference sequences. For a sequence to be retained, a match of at least six nucleotides was required to both a V gene segment and a J gene segment. Rearrangements were classified as productive when the CDR3 lacked stop codons and remained in frame with V and J, and all other rearrangements were classified as non-productive. CDR3 was defined according to IMGT convention as the region running from the second conserved V-encoded cysteine to the conserved J-encoded phenylalanine. Sequences without an unambiguous match to a single V gene segment were excluded from the earlier analysis of approximately 560 of the donors. In an earlier analysis of 587 of the donors, V segments were called functional above 56.7% productive rearrangements and were called segregating when the between-donor standard deviation exceeded 5%. To diagnose cytomegalovirus status from the catalog of TCR beta chain sequences, a statistical classification framework was built. In a later analysis, V and J genes were assigned by comparing TCR nucleotide sequences against IMGT/GENE-DB human TR gene sequences. The TCRdist pipeline was used in a later analysis to assign CDR3 sequences and most-parsimonious VDJ recombination scenarios. In a later analysis, every TCR beta chain was defined by the combination of its CDR3 amino acid sequence and its V-gene family, and reads without a unique V-gene family were dropped. As a way to deal with suspected cross-contamination and a sequencing artifact, a later analysis dropped roughly 600 nucleotide sequences that were highly shared and had low generation probability. A later analysis calculated a clonal expansion index for each public chain from normalized within-repertoire ranks of inferred template counts. A later analysis computed generation probabilities with a VDJ recombination model fitted to out-of-frame rearrangements, and checked the results against IGoR. In a later analysis, TCR-TCR, TCR-HLA and TCR-CMV co-occurrence was scored with hypergeometric tests, and a repertoire-size bias correction was applied to TCR pairs. To estimate false discovery rates, a later analysis permuted the HLA or CMV assignments 20 times. In a later analysis, co-occurring TCRs were grouped using DBSCAN, and TCRdist sequence similarity was added for clustering within HLA-allele-positive subsets. Repertoires with fewer than 30,000 or more than 120,000 public chains, plus five repertoires with anomalous nucleotide sharing, were excluded from co-occurrence clustering. TCRdb holds this immuneACCESS table with in-frame rearrangements only. Some clones are missing; in checked studies, unresolved V genes explain under half, and the rest has no known cause. The V and J calls and clone size are taken from that table; D and trimming were inferred from the DNA. The table for this sample lists 140,000 to 150,000 clones; 80% of them were counted only once. The ten most abundant clones make up roughly 4.7% of the sample.

The receptor comes from a man aged 40-55 years in good health and CMV-seronegative. Sequenced material: PBMCs. The chain couples TRBV6-5 to TRBJ1-2; 7 junctional bases match TRBD1. The CDR3 is CASRETGNYGYTF. Read as DNA, the sequence is TGTGCCAGCAGAGAGACAGGGAACTATGGCTACACCTTC.